This entry lists 15 T cell receptor beta chains sequenced from one sample in a study of OX40 agonist ivuxolimab in advanced cancers. Some clones are missing from TCRdb's copy, which holds only in-frame ones; the method was immunoSEQ multiplex PCR. This sample yields under 100,000 clones, of which about 90% are seen a single time; 0.5% to 0.6% belongs to the top ten. This specimen was CD4+ or CD8+ T cells sorted from blood, taken in a trial of the OX40 agonist ivuxolimab. The receptors shown here come from an adult with an advanced solid tumor such as melanoma, head and neck, liver or kidney cancer.

The CDR3 reads CASGTWGTSTDTQYF. The CDR3 DNA sequence: TGTGCTAGTGGCACGTGGGGAACTAGCACAGATACGCAGTATTTT. The V and J genes are TRBV12-5 and TRBJ2-3; D call uncertain. V was clipped by 6 bases and J by 0 bases, with 13 bases between them. This CDR3 has 15 amino acids. Looked up from germline, CDR1 is LGHNT and CDR2 is FRNRAP.

The rearrangement uses TRBV7-6 and TRBJ2-2; 9 bases fit TRBD2. V gave up 0 bases and J gave up 6 bases; unmatched junction bases: 2. The CDR3 is 15 residues long. Germline assignment: CDR1 SGHVS and CDR2 FNYEAQ. The CDR3 DNA sequence: TGTGCCAGCAGCTTAGCCCTAGCGGGATCCGGGGAGCTGTTTTTT. Its translation is CASSLALAGSGELFF.

Only one count was recorded for this clone. The chain recombines TRBV29-1 with TRBJ1-5; TRBD1 is a possible D gene (5 bases). The V gene's germline CDR1 is SQVTM and CDR2 ANQGSEA. The ends were cut back, 4 bases at V and 6 bases at J, with 10 bases in the middle. This CDR3 comprises 12 residues. The CDR3 nucleotides are TGCAGCGTTGGGGCAGGGACTCAGCCCCAGCATTTT. This encodes CSVGAGTQPQHF.

This clone was found once. The rearrangement joins TRBV9 to TRBJ2-5; a possible D gene is TRBD2 (6 bases). V was shortened by 2 bases and J by 0 bases, with 8 bases between the two germline ends. CDR3 length: 14 amino acids. Germline loops: CDR1 SGDLS, CDR2 YYNGEE. The CDR3 spells CASSVLAHQETQYF. The CDR3 nucleotides read TGTGCCAGCAGCGTCCTAGCGCACCAAGAGACCCAGTACTTC. The variable domain in full, with the rest retrieved from reference TRBV9 and TRBJ2-5, is DSGVTQTPKHLITATGQRVTLRCSPRSGDLSVYWYQQSLDQGLQFLIQYYNGEERAKGNILERFSAQQFPDLHSELNLSSLELGDSALYFCASSVLAHQETQYFGPGTRLLVL.

The CDR3 loop is CASSLWVTGNTGELFF. The CDR3 coding sequence is TGTGCCAGCAGTTTATGGGTGACAGGGAACACCGGGGAGCTGTTTTTT. This rearrangement joins TRBV27 to TRBJ2-2; a weak D match, TRBD1 (6 bases). From germline, CDR1 is MNHEY and CDR2 SMNVEV (reference sequence). This CDR3 contains 16 residues. Trimming left V 1 base short and J 1 base short, with 10 bases between.

A single count supports this clone. The gene calls are TRBV7-3 and TRBJ2-1, with TRBD2 identical over 9 bases. After removal of 5 bases from V and 6 bases from J, the junction contained 8 bases not matched to a gene. CDR1 is SGHTA, CDR2 FQGTGA, per germline. This CDR3 comprises 15 residues. CDR3 bases: TGTGCCAGCAGCGCGTTAGCGGGGGAATTCAATGAGCAGTTCTTC. Its translation: CASSALAGEFNEQFF.

This clone has just one count. The rearrangement joins TRBV2 to TRBJ2-6; D not certain. V was shortened by 11 bases and J by 3 bases, with 17 bases between the two germline ends. Germline CDR1 reads SNHLY; CDR2 reads FYNNEI. The CDR3 sequence is 15 residues long. The CDR3 loop is CAGARGALGANVLTF. CDR3 nucleotide sequence: TGTGCCGGAGCACGAGGAGCGCTTGGGGCCAACGTCCTGACTTTC.

The chain's CDR3 is CATSSSGQPYGYTF. The CDR3 DNA reads as TGTGCCACCTCTTCGTCGGGACAGCCCTATGGCTACACCTTC. This chain joins TRBV6-1 and TRBJ1-2; 7 nucleotides match TRBD1. The CDR3 sequence is 14 residues long. Germline CDR1 is MNHNS and CDR2 is SASEGT. The V and J ends lost 10 bases and 4 bases, in that order; junction bases with no gene match: 12.

This clone has only one observation. The CDR3 reads CASSWTRTIREGYTF. The CDR3 DNA is TGTGCCAGCAGCTGGACGAGGACCATCCGGGAGGGCTACACCTTC. The rearrangement uses TRBV7-2 and TRBJ1-2; no reliable D call. In germline, CDR1 is SGHTA, CDR2 FQGNSA. V was trimmed by 4 bases and J by 8 bases, leaving 20 bases between them. This CDR3 has 15 residues.

The genes are TRBV7-2 and TRBJ2-3; D is tentatively TRBD1 or TRBD2 (5 bases each). This CDR3 comprises 14 residues. Germline lookup yields CDR1 SGHTA and CDR2 FQGNSA. Between the trimmed V and J ends, which lost 0 bases and 10 bases, there was a span of 14 bases. The CDR3 sequence is CASSLAGRGDAQYF. The CDR3 nucleotides read TGTGCCAGCAGCTTAGCCGGAAGGGGAGACGCGCAGTATTTT.

The chain carries TRBV19 and TRBJ2-7, with no clear D. Trimming cost V 4 bases and J 6 bases, with 16 bases left between them. CDR1 and CDR2 (germline): LNHDA, SQIVND (reference sequence). The CDR3 is 14 amino acids. The CDR3 region is CASSTYTSQSEQYF. The DNA for the CDR3 is TGTGCCAGTAGTACCTATACCTCGCAATCCGAGCAGTACTTC. Drawing the rest from reference TRBV19 and TRBJ2-7, the complete variable domain is DGGITQSPKYLFRKEGQNVTLSCEQNLNHDAMYWYRQDPGQGLRLIYYSQIVNDFQKGDIAEGYSVSREKKESFPLTVTSAQKNPTAFYLCASSTYTSQSEQYFGPGTRLTVT.

The chain recombines TRBV6-5 with TRBJ2-1; the D is unclear. The ends were cut back, 6 bases at V and 7 bases at J, with 19 bases in the middle. Germline loops: CDR1 MNHEY, CDR2 SVGAGI. The CDR3 runs to 15 residues. The CDR3 DNA is TGTGCCAGCAGCCCCGGGTTACGACCTTTGAATGAGCAGTTCTTC. Its translation is CASSPGLRPLNEQFF.

This clone appeared a single time. The rearrangement uses TRBV4-3 and TRBJ2-3; 10 nucleotides line up with TRBD2. This CDR3 region has 16 residues. The ends lost 0 bases at V and 4 bases at J; junction bases unmatched: 4. The V gene's germline CDR1 is LGHNA and CDR2 YSLEER. CDR3 loop: CASSQETSGPADTQYF. As DNA, the CDR3 is TGCGCCAGCAGCCAAGAGACTAGCGGGCCAGCAGATACGCAGTATTTT.

V and J are TRBV4-1 and TRBJ1-5; 12 bases are shared with TRBD1. V shed 3 bases, J shed 7 bases, and the junction held 7 bases outside the gene matches. The CDR3 is 16 amino acids. Germline V CDR1 and CDR2: MGHRA, YSYEKL. The CDR3 DNA sequence: TGCGCCAGCAGCCAGGGACAGGGGGCAACGTGGCAGCCCCAGCATTTT. Its protein product is CASSQGQGATWQPQHF.

The J gene is TRBJ2-3, the V gene TRBV6-1; TRBD1 or TRBD2 may be the D gene (5 bases each). The germline V and J ends were trimmed by 5 bases and 0 bases, with 9 bases remaining between them. The germline gives CDR1 MNHNS, CDR2 SASEGT. CDR3 length equals 14 residues. CDR3 in amino acids: CASSRDGSTDTQYF. The CDR3 bases are TGTGCCAGCAGTCGGGACGGAAGCACAGATACGCAGTATTTT.